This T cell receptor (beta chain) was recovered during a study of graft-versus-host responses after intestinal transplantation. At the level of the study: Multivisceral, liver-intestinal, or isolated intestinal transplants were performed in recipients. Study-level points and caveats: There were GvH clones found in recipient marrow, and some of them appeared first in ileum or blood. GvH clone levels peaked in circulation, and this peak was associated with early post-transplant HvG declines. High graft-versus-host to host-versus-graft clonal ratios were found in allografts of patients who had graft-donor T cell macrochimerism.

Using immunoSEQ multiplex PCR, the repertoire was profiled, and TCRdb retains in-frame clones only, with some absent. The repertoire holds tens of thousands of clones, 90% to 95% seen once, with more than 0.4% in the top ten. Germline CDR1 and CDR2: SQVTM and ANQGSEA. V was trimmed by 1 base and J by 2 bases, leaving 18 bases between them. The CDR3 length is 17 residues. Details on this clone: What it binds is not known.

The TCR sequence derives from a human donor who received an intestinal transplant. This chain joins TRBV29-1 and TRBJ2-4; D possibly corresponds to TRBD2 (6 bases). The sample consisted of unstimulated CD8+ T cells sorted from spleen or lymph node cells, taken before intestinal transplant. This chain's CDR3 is CSVEGEEAGRTKNIQYF. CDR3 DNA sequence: TGCAGCGTTGAAGGGGAGGAGGCAGGCCGAACCAAAAACATTCAGTACTTC.